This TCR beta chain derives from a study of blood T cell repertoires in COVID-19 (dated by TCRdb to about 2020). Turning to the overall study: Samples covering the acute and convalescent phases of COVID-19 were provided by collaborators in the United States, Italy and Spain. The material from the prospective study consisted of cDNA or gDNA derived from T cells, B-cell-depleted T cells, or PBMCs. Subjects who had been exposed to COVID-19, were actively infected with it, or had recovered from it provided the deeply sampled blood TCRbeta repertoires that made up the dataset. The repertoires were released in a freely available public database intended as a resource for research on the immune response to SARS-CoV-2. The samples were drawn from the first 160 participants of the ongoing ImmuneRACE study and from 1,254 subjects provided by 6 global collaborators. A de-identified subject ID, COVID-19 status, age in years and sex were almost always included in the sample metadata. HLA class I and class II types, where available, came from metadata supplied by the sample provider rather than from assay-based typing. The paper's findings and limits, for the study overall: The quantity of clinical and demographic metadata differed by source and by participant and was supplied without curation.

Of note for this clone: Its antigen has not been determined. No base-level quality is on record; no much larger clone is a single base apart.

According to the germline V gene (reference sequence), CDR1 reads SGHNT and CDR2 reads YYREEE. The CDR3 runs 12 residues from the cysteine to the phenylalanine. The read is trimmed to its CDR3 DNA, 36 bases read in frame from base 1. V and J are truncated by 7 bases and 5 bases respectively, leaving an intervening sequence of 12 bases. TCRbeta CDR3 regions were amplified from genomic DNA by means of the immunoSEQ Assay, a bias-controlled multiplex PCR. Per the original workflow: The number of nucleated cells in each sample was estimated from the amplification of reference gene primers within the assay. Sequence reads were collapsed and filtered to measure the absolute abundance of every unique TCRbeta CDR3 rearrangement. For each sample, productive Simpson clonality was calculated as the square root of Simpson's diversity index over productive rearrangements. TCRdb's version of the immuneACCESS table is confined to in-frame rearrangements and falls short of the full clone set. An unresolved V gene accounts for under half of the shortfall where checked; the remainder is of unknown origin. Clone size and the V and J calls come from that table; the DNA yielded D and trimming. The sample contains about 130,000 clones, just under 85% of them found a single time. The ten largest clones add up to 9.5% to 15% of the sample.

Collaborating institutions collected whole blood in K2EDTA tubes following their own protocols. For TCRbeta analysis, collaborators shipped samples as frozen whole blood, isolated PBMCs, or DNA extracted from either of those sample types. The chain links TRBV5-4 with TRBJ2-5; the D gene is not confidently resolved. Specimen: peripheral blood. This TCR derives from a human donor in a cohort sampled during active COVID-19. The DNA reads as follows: TGTGCCAGCTCTCCAGGCCGGGAGACCCAGTACTTC. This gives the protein CASSPGRETQYF.